Presented here are 15 T cell receptor beta chains from one specimen sequenced in a study of CD8 T cells in Susac syndrome. About 0.45 to 1 ug RNA was reverse transcribed with random hexamers. TCRdb re-called the immunoSEQ multiplex PCR reads through MiXCR, storing one row per CDR3 protein. This sample has approximately 190,000 distinct CDR3 sequences, with roughly 95% found just once. The sample consisted of CD4+ T cells from PBMCs. The receptor source for this set is a human donor with Susac syndrome.

This clonotype was seen a single time. V gene TRBV12-3 or TRBV12-4 combines with J gene TRBJ1-2; D perhaps matches TRBD1 (6 bases). The CDR3 is 14 amino acids. V was pared by 0 bases and J by 4 bases, with 9 bases between. The CDR3 is CASSLAGGRYGYTF. CDR3 DNA: TGTGCCAGCAGTTTAGCGGGGGGCCGCTATGGCTACACCTTC.

The chain couples TRBV30 to TRBJ1-6; D is possibly TRBD1 (5 bases). The CDR3 runs to 14 residues. Germline V gene sequence: CDR1 GTSNPN, CDR2 SVGIG (reference sequence). Deletions cut 1 base from V and 8 bases from J, with 12 bases between. CDR3 DNA sequence: TGTGCCTGGAGTGGGAGTCTGGGGGATTCACCCCTCCACTTT. Its protein product is CAWSGSLGDSPLHF.

The chain uses TRBV2 and TRBJ2-1; D ambiguous. Trimming removed 7 bases at V and 5 bases at J, with 12 bases between. CDR1 and CDR2 from the germline V gene are SNHLY and FYNNEI. This CDR3 region has 13 residues. In DNA form, the CDR3 reads TGTGCCAGCAAGGCCGACACAAACAATGAGCAGTTCTTC. Its translation: CASKADTNNEQFF. Based on the CDR3 plus reference TRBV2 and TRBJ2-1, the full variable domain is EPEVTQTPSHQVTQMGQEVILRCVPISNHLYFYWYRQILGQKVEFLVSFYNNEISEKSEIFDDQFSVERPDGSNFTLKIRSTKLEDSAMYFCASKADTNNEQFFGPGTRLTVL.

The chain couples TRBV3-1 to TRBJ1-6, with D possibly matching TRBD1 (5 bases). The germline gives CDR1 LGHDT, CDR2 YNNKEL (reference sequence). The V end lost 3 bases, the J end lost 7 bases, and 22 bases lay between the germline ends. This CDR3 is 18 amino acids long. CDR3 sequence (DNA): TGTGCCAGCAGCCAGAGACATCCCCAGGGCCTAGGAAATTCACCCCTCCACTTT. Its protein product is CASSQRHPQGLGNSPLHF.

This chain joins TRBV20-1 and TRBJ1-1; D is perhaps TRBD1 (5 bases). The V gene lost 5 bases and the J gene lost 1 base, with 11 bases spanning the gap. The germline V gene encodes CDR1 DFQATT and CDR2 SNEGSKA (reference sequence). The CDR3 has 13 amino acids. DNA of the CDR3: TGCAGTGCTCGCTGGGACTCGAACACTGAAGCTTTCTTT. Residues: CSARWDSNTEAFF.

This clonotype was detected only once. The J gene is TRBJ1-4, the V gene TRBV3-1; 8 bases match TRBD1. The CDR3 loop spans 15 amino acids. Trimming at V came to 4 bases and at J to 7 bases, leaving 8 bases not matched to a gene. Germline lookup yields CDR1 LGHDT and CDR2 YNNKEL (reference sequence). The CDR3 loop reads CASSPTGQGSEKLFF. CDR3 DNA sequence: TGTGCCAGCAGCCCGACTGGACAGGGAAGTGAAAAACTGTTTTTT. The variable domain in full, with the rest retrieved from reference TRBV3-1 and TRBJ1-4, is DTAVSQTPKYLVTQMGNDKSIKCEQNLGHDTMYWYKQDSKKFLKIMFSYNNKELIINETVPNRFSPKSPDKAHLNLHINSLELGDSAVYFCASSPTGQGSEKLFFGSGTQLSVL.

This clonotype was seen only once. The rearrangement joins TRBV28 to TRBJ1-1; D is undetermined. CDR3 length equals 15 residues. V dropped 5 bases and J dropped 2 bases, with 15 bases sitting between them. Per germline, CDR1 MDHEN and CDR2 SYDVKM. CDR3 nucleotides: TGTGCCAGCAGTCCTACCCAGGCCGTCAACACTGAAGCTTTCTTT. Translation gives CASSPTQAVNTEAFF.

The CDR3 DNA reads as TGCGCCAGCAGCTTGTCGTCGCAGTACAATGAGCAGTTCTTC. Encoded protein: CASSLSSQYNEQFF. The chain recombines TRBV5-1 with TRBJ2-1; D uncertain. CDR1 is SGHRS and CDR2 is YFSETQ in the germline V gene. The CDR3 consists of 14 residues. Trimming took 1 base from V and 4 from J, leaving 9 bases between them.

The J gene is TRBJ2-7, the V gene TRBV5-1; 8 bases line up with TRBD1. There are 13 residues in the CDR3. Trimming took 5 bases from V and 0 from J; bases not matched to a gene: 1. Germline V CDR1 and CDR2: SGHRS, YFSETQ. CDR3 in amino acids: CASRTGVSYEQYF. The CDR3 DNA sequence: TGCGCCAGCAGGACAGGGGTCTCCTACGAGCAGTACTTC.

The chain combines TRBV5-4 with TRBJ2-5, with D unresolved. This CDR3 is 13 amino acids long. CDR1 and CDR2 from the germline V gene are SGHNT and YYREEE (reference sequence). V was trimmed by 7 bases and J by 3 bases, leaving 13 bases between them. CDR3 residues: CASSPDGEETQYF. DNA of the CDR3: TGTGCCAGCTCCCCGGACGGAGAAGAGACCCAGTACTTC.

This clonotype appeared a single time. This rearrangement joins TRBV14 to TRBJ1-1; D ambiguous. Trimming removed 4 bases at V and 1 base at J, with 16 bases between. This CDR3 contains 16 residues. Germline CDR1 reads SGHDN; CDR2 reads FVKESK. The CDR3: CASSRASLVGNTEAFF. DNA for the CDR3: TGTGCCAGCAGCCGTGCGAGTTTGGTTGGGAACACTGAAGCTTTCTTT.

The chain uses TRBV5-1 and TRBJ2-5, with 12 bases matching TRBD2. Trimming removed 1 base from V and 2 bases from J; junction bases left unmatched: 0. Germline CDR1 SGHRS, CDR2 YFSETQ. This CDR3 is 15 amino acids long. The CDR3 DNA is TGCGCCAGCAGCTTGACTAGCGGGGGGCAAGAGACCCAGTACTTC. Its protein is CASSLTSGGQETQYF.

The CDR3 DNA sequence: TGTGCCAGCCGAGGACAGGGGGTGCGTTCACCCCTCCACTTT. Amino acids: CASRGQGVRSPLHF. This chain connects TRBV12-3 or TRBV12-4 to TRBJ1-6; 10 bases are shared with TRBD1. There are 14 residues in the CDR3. The V gene end was trimmed by 8 bases and the J gene end by 9 bases; junction bases not matched to a gene: 7.

The J gene is TRBJ2-3, the V gene TRBV30; TRBD2 aligns across 14 bases. Trimming at V came to 6 bases and at J to 1 base, leaving 12 bases not matched to a gene. Germline CDR1 GTSNPN, CDR2 SVGIG (reference sequence). This CDR3 spans 18 amino acids. CDR3 nucleotides: TGTGCCTGCATCACTGACCGGGGACTAGCGGGGGGCACAGATACGCAGTATTTT. Amino acid sequence: CACITDRGLAGGTDTQYF.

The chain recombines TRBV5-1 with TRBJ2-5, with unresolved D. The V end was cut by 2 bases, the J end by 1 base, with 6 bases between. This CDR3 is built from 13 residues. Germline V gene lookup returns CDR1 SGHRS and CDR2 YFSETQ. This CDR3 reads CASSLYPQETQYF. The CDR3 nucleotides are TGCGCCAGCAGCTTATACCCCCAAGAGACCCAGTACTTC.